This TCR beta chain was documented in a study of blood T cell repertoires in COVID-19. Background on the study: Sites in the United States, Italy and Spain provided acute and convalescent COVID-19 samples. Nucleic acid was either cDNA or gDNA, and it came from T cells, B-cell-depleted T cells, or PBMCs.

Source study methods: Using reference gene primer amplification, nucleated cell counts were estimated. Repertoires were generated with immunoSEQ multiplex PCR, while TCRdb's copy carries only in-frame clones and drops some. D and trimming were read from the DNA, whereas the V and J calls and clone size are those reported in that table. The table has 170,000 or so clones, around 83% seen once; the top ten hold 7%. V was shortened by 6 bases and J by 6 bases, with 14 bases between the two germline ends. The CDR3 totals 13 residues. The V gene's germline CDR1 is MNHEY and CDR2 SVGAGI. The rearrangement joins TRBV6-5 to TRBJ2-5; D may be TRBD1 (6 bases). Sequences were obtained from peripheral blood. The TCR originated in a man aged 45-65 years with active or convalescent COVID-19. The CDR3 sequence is CASRHPGQKTQYF. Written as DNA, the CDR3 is TGTGCCAGCAGGCATCCGGGACAAAAGACCCAGTACTTC.